Below are 23 T cell receptor beta chains sequenced from a single sample in a study of OX40 agonist ivuxolimab in advanced cancers. Profiling relied on immunoSEQ multiplex PCR, and the TCRdb table lists in-frame clones only, not all of them. In the table there are about 94,000 clones, 87% of which are singletons. The specimen was CD4+ or CD8+ T cells sorted from blood, collected in a trial of the OX40 agonist ivuxolimab. Source of these receptors: an adult with an advanced solid tumor such as melanoma, head and neck, liver or kidney cancer.

This clone was found a few times. The chain has TRBV30 and TRBJ2-5; TRBD1 is a possible D gene (5 bases). The V end was cut by 0 bases, the J end by 4 bases, with 12 bases between. Germline loops: CDR1 GTSNPN, CDR2 SVGIG (reference sequence). This CDR3 contains 14 residues. The CDR3 region has the DNA TGTGCCTGGAGTGTACATCAGGGTGCAGAGACCCAGTACTTC. The encoded protein is CAWSVHQGAETQYF.

The chain joins TRBV7-9 to TRBJ1-2; 8 nucleotides line up with TRBD1. With V trimmed by 2 bases and J by 2 bases, 10 bases remained unmatched. The CDR3 spans 17 residues. Germline CDR1 reads SEHNR; CDR2 reads FQNEAQ (reference sequence). CDR3 nucleotides: TGTGCCAGCAGCTTAAGCCAGGGGGCGGAGGAGAACTATGGCTACACCTTC. This sequence encodes CASSLSQGAEENYGYTF.

The genes are TRBV4-2 and TRBJ1-2; 7 bases are a match to TRBD1. V lost 1 base and J lost 1; bases outside the gene matches: 9. Germline V gene data show CDR1 as LGHNA and CDR2 as YNFKEQ. This CDR3 spans 17 amino acids. The CDR3 DNA is TGTGCCAGCAGCCAAGGGGGGCAGGGGGGATTTAACTATGGCTACACCTTC. Its protein product is CASSQGGQGGFNYGYTF.

The genes are TRBV2 and TRBJ1-4; no firm D call. V was trimmed by 8 bases and J by 6 bases, leaving 13 bases between them. This CDR3 has 13 residues. Looked up from germline, CDR1 is SNHLY and CDR2 is FYNNEI. The CDR3 spells CASEAGQYEKLFF. The CDR3 DNA is TGTGCCAGCGAGGCAGGTCAATATGAAAAACTGTTTTTT.

J is TRBJ2-1 and V is TRBV7-3; TRBD1 aligns across 7 bases. V dropped 5 bases and J dropped 8; count of bases not matched to a gene: 12. The germline V gene has CDR1 SGHTA and CDR2 FQGTGA. This CDR3 spans 15 amino acids. The CDR3 sequence is CASSLDRERWHEQFF. The CDR3 DNA reads TGTGCCAGCAGCCTCGACAGGGAAAGGTGGCATGAGCAGTTCTTC.

The rearrangement uses TRBV15 and TRBJ1-2; D unresolved. Trimming pared 3 bases from V and 2 bases from J, leaving 7 bases between. CDR1 is LNHNV, CDR2 YYDKDF, per germline (reference sequence). The CDR3 totals 13 residues. The CDR3 DNA reads TGTGCCACCAGCAGGCAGACAAACTATGGCTACACCTTC. Translating it yields CATSRQTNYGYTF.

V usage is TRBV6-5 and J usage is TRBJ1-2; a weak D match, TRBD1 (5 bases). V lost 5 bases and J lost 4, with 17 bases in between. Germline CDR1 is MNHEY and CDR2 is SVGAGI. This CDR3 contains 15 residues. CDR3 residues: CASSLTEGSPYGYTF. For the CDR3, the DNA is TGTGCCAGCAGTCTAACGGAGGGGTCCCCCTATGGCTACACCTTC.

This clone was recorded a few times. The genes are TRBV6-5 and TRBJ2-1; 8 bases are a match to TRBD1. V was pared by 10 bases and J by 7 bases, with 9 bases of the junction left unmatched. The CDR3 extends over 13 amino acids. Germline-derived CDR1 and CDR2 are MNHEY and SVGAGI. The chain's CDR3 is CATRGQGRNEQFF. The DNA of the CDR3 is TGTGCCACCAGAGGACAGGGAAGGAATGAGCAGTTCTTC.

The rearrangement uses TRBV27 and TRBJ2-7; TRBD1 matches at 11 bases. The V segment lost 10 bases and the J segment 3 bases; nucleotides outside the gene matches: 8. CDR3 length equals 14 residues. Germline CDR1 and CDR2: MNHEY and SMNVEV (reference sequence). The CDR3 is CATKRGQGDYEQYF. DNA for the CDR3: TGTGCCACCAAACGGGGACAGGGGGACTACGAGCAGTACTTC.

J is TRBJ2-2 and V is TRBV14; 13 positions match TRBD2. The CDR3 runs 17 residues. Germline CDR1 SGHDN, CDR2 FVKESK. The trim removed 4 bases at V and 3 bases at J, leaving 5 bases unmatched. CDR3 sequence (DNA): TGTGCCAGCAGCCCAGAAACTAGCGGGGGGGACACCGGGGAGCTGTTTTTT. Encoded protein: CASSPETSGGDTGELFF.

The chain employs TRBV5-1 and TRBJ2-1; the match to TRBD1 covers 7 bases. V was clipped by 4 bases and J by 7 bases; unmatched bases: 8. Germline lookup yields CDR1 SGHRS and CDR2 YFSETQ. CDR3 length equals 14 residues. CDR3 in DNA: TGCGCCAGCAGCGAAGAGGGGGCGCGGAATGAGCAGTTCTTC. Protein: CASSEEGARNEQFF.

This clone was observed once. This chain connects TRBV27 to TRBJ1-5, with D possibly matching TRBD1 (6 bases). The germline V gene encodes CDR1 MNHEY and CDR2 SMNVEV (reference sequence). Trimming stripped 5 bases from V and 5 bases from J, with 22 bases between. The CDR3 is made up of 17 amino acids. This CDR3 is CASSRSKLRTDHQPQHF. In DNA form, the CDR3 reads TGTGCCAGCAGTCGATCAAAACTTCGGACAGACCATCAGCCCCAGCATTTT.

CDR3 residues: CASSQDEGNTIYF. In DNA form, the CDR3 reads TGCGCCAGCAGCCAAGATGAAGGAAACACCATATATTTT. The chain carries TRBV4-1 and TRBJ1-3; D remains unclear. This CDR3 spans 13 amino acids. The V gene's germline CDR1 is MGHRA and CDR2 YSYEKL. With 0 bases removed from V and 4 bases from J, the gap between germline ends came to 4 bases.

The chain employs TRBV11-2 and TRBJ2-3; 7 bases are a match to TRBD2. Germline-derived CDR1 and CDR2 are SGHAT and FQNNGV. The V gene end was trimmed by 3 bases and the J gene end by 5 bases; junction bases not matched to a gene: 11. The CDR3 sequence is 16 residues long. The CDR3 DNA reads TGTGCCAGCAGCTTGGGTCTAGTTGGGGAGGGAGATACGCAGTATTTT. Protein sequence: CASSLGLVGEGDTQYF.

The chain links TRBV5-1 to TRBJ2-3, with 14 bases aligning to TRBD2. CDR3 length equals 15 residues. J was trimmed by 9 bases and V by 8 bases; bases with no gene match: 11. CDR1 is SGHRS and CDR2 is YFSETQ in the germline V gene. DNA of the CDR3: TGCGCCAGTTTGGAGCCGGGACTAGCGGGGGAGACGCAGTATTTT. Its translation: CASLEPGLAGETQYF.

V usage is TRBV7-2 and J usage is TRBJ2-2, with 8 bases matching TRBD1. V trimming: 3 bases; J trimming: 7 bases; junction bases outside the gene matches: 4. This CDR3 is 14 amino acids long. Per germline, CDR1 SGHTA and CDR2 FQGNSA. As DNA, the CDR3 is TGTGCCAGCAGCTTTCAGGGGGCGAACGGGGAGCTGTTTTTT. This encodes CASSFQGANGELFF.

J is TRBJ1-1 and V is TRBV6-5; the match to TRBD1 covers 7 bases. V was pared by 2 bases and J by 3 bases, with 3 bases of the junction left unmatched. This CDR3 is 14 amino acids long. Per the germline V gene, CDR1 is MNHEY and CDR2 is SVGAGI. Here the CDR3 reads CASSYETGYTEAFF. Written as DNA, the CDR3 is TGTGCCAGCAGTTACGAGACAGGGTACACTGAAGCTTTCTTT.

This chain's CDR3 is CASSPGTVFGYTF. Here the CDR3 DNA reads TGTGCCAGCTCGCCCGGGACAGTTTTTGGCTACACCTTC. This rearrangement joins TRBV18 to TRBJ1-2, with TRBD1 matching over 7 bases. The CDR3 covers 13 residues. The J segment lost 7 bases and the V segment lost 6 bases, leaving 8 bases of the junction unmatched. Per the germline V gene, CDR1 is KGHSH and CDR2 is LQKENI.

The chain couples TRBV27 to TRBJ1-6; possible D gene TRBD1, 5 bases. V dropped 7 bases and J dropped 8 bases, with 18 bases sitting between them. This CDR3 has 15 residues. CDR1 is MNHEY, CDR2 SMNVEV, per germline (reference sequence). Here the CDR3 reads CASTYYIPGDSPLHF. In DNA, the CDR3 is TGTGCCAGCACCTACTATATTCCGGGGGATTCACCCCTCCACTTT.

This chain connects TRBV7-2 to TRBJ2-5; D is undetermined. The CDR3 contains 16 residues. Germline assignment: CDR1 SGHTA and CDR2 FQGNSA. V dropped 0 bases and J dropped 4 bases, with 15 bases sitting between them. CDR3 amino acids: CASSLAIGRLGETQYF. The CDR3 DNA sequence: TGTGCCAGCAGCTTAGCGATAGGCAGGTTGGGAGAGACCCAGTACTTC.

J is TRBJ2-3 and V is TRBV2; D is possibly TRBD2 (6 bases). Germline V gene data show CDR1 as SNHLY and CDR2 as FYNNEI. The CDR3 spans 14 residues. Trimming took off 5 bases at V and 0 bases at J, with 9 bases between the two ends. The CDR3 is CASSLGTSTDTQYF. The DNA of the CDR3 is TGTGCCAGCAGTTTGGGGACTAGCACAGATACGCAGTATTTT.

J is TRBJ1-2 and V is TRBV18; 9 bases fit TRBD1. This CDR3 is built from 18 residues. After removal of 3 bases from V and 7 bases from J, the junction contained 18 bases not matched to a gene. CDR1 is KGHSH and CDR2 is LQKENI in the germline V gene. The DNA for the CDR3 is TGTGCCAGCTCACCGTACGGCCCGGGACAGGGCGTTTTAGGTGGCTACACCTTC. It is translated as CASSPYGPGQGVLGGYTF.

The gene calls are TRBV19 and TRBJ2-1; D might be TRBD1 or TRBD2, each matching 7 bases. CDR1 and CDR2 (germline): LNHDA, SQIVND (reference sequence). V was shortened by 10 bases and J by 7 bases, with 11 bases between the two germline ends. The CDR3 length is 11 residues. The CDR3 loop is CATRGGNEQFF. The CDR3 DNA sequence: TGTGCCACCAGGGGGGGGAATGAGCAGTTCTTC.